The 3 T cell receptor beta chains below come from one sample, sequenced in a study of blood T cell repertoires in COVID-19. Some clones are missing from TCRdb's copy, which holds only in-frame ones; the method was immunoSEQ multiplex PCR. The sample lists some 200,000 clones; around four fifths were seen once. Material: peripheral blood. The receptors derive from a woman aged 40 to 55 with acute or convalescent COVID-19.

V gene TRBV7-2 combines with J gene TRBJ2-6; 7 nucleotides line up with TRBD2. The CDR3 consists of 18 residues. CDR1 is SGHTA, CDR2 FQGNSA, per germline. V lost 5 bases and J lost 4; bases outside the gene matches: 14. The CDR3 reads CASSPSLAESPGANVLTF. The CDR3 region has the DNA TGTGCCAGCAGCCCCAGCCTAGCGGAGAGCCCGGGGGCCAACGTCCTGACTTTC.

Only one count was recorded for this clone. V gene TRBV7-9 combines with J gene TRBJ1-2; 7 nucleotides agree with TRBD1. The V and J ends lost 2 bases and 8 bases, in that order; junction bases with no gene match: 20. The CDR3 has 18 amino acids. Germline CDR1 SEHNR, CDR2 FQNEAQ (reference sequence). The CDR3 sequence is CASSLSSGTAPPLRGYTF. The CDR3 bases are TGTGCCAGCAGCTTATCTTCTGGGACAGCGCCTCCATTAAGAGGCTACACCTTC.

The chain couples TRBV19 to TRBJ1-1, with 8 bases that match TRBD1. The CDR3 is 14 residues long. With 6 bases clipped from V and 3 bases from J, the junction kept 6 bases outside the gene matches. Germline values: CDR1 LNHDA, CDR2 SQIVND (reference sequence). The CDR3 DNA reads TGTGCCAGTAGGCGGGACAGGAGGGACACTGAAGCTTTCTTT. Its translation: CASRRDRRDTEAFF.